This T cell receptor (beta chain) was sequenced during a study of blood T cells in healthy people across ages. Findings and limits, study-wide: Per million T cells, the diversity of TCR beta decreased roughly linearly as age advanced. The unknown donor CMV status may have confounded expanded clonotype changes.

With a J-beta primer mix and a sample-barcoded 5' primer, a second PCR ran about 7 to 12 cycles. MiXCR, run by TCRdb on the 5' RACE reads, gives a single entry per CDR3 protein. The sample consists of about 640,000 distinct CDR3 sequences, 45% to 65% of them appearing once. Trimming removed 4 bases at V and 4 bases at J, with 16 bases between. The CDR3 is made up of 15 amino acids. Germline V gives CDR1 SQVTM, CDR2 ANQGSEA. A remark on this clonotype: Its antigen is undetermined.

The sample comprised blood. The genes are TRBV29-1 and TRBJ2-2; no firm D call. This TCR was sampled from a man in his 60s in good health. CDR3: CSVGGTESSTGELFF. The CDR3 nucleotides are TGCAGCGTTGGGGGTACGGAGTCGAGCACCGGGGAGCTGTTTTTT.